These 32 T cell receptor beta chains were all obtained from the same sample, sequenced in a study of blood T cells in healthy people across ages. Then a second PCR, running roughly 6 to 11 cycles, was carried out with a sample-barcoded 5' primer and a J-beta primer mix. One entry per CDR3 protein results from TCRdb running MiXCR on the 5' RACE reads. Among 1.5 million to 2 million distinct CDR3 sequences listed, 28% were seen once. The sample taken for sequencing was blood. These receptors all stem from a woman younger than 45 in good health.

This clonotype turned up a few times. A junction end diverges from the germline sequence, so it may reflect a read error. The J gene is TRBJ2-3, the V gene TRBV12-3 or TRBV12-4; 7 positions match TRBD2. This CDR3 spans 14 amino acids. This CDR3 reads CASSFGLVADAQYF. CDR3 nucleotides: TGTGCCAGCAGCTTTGGACTAGTGGCAGATGCGCAGTATTTT.

This clonotype was observed once. The chain couples TRBV30 to TRBJ1-5; tentative D call: TRBD1 (5 bases). Trimming removed 2 bases at V and 6 bases at J, with 11 bases between. The CDR3 extends over 13 amino acids. Germline lookup yields CDR1 GTSNPN and CDR2 SVGIG (reference sequence). CDR3 region: CAWSLQGGQPQHF. The CDR3 DNA is TGTGCCTGGAGTCTGCAGGGTGGTCAGCCCCAGCATTTT. The whole variable domain, filled in from reference TRBV30 and TRBJ1-5, reads SQTIHQWPATLVQPVGSPLSLECTVEGTSNPNLYWYRQAAGRGLQLLFYSVGIGQISSEVPQNLSASRPQDRQFILSSKKLLLSDSGFYLCAWSLQGGQPQHFGDGTRLSIL.

The chain is built from TRBV29-1 and TRBJ1-4, with unresolved D. Germline V gives CDR1 SQVTM, CDR2 ANQGSEA. The CDR3 has 14 residues. V lost 7 bases, J lost 8 bases, and 20 bases lay in between. CDR3 protein: CSANGVSQEEKLFF. The CDR3, as DNA: TGCAGCGCCAACGGCGTAAGCCAAGAAGAAAAACTGTTTTTT.

This clonotype was seen a handful of times. The rearrangement links TRBV12-3 or TRBV12-4 to TRBJ1-5; no firm D call. CDR3 length: 12 residues. Trimming left V 7 bases short and J 6 bases short, with 10 bases between. The CDR3 sequence is CASTDGVQPQHF. The DNA of the CDR3 is TGTGCCAGCACAGACGGGGTTCAGCCCCAGCATTTT.

This chain uses TRBV27 with TRBJ2-5; D unclear. The length of the CDR3 is 13 residues. Germline CDR1 is MNHEY and CDR2 is SMNVEV (reference sequence). Trimming removed 6 bases from V and 2 bases from J, with 10 bases in between. CDR3 sequence (DNA): TGTGCCAGCAGGCGGAACATTCAAGAGACCCAGTACTTC. It codes for CASRRNIQETQYF.

Note on this clonotype: This may be a read error: a much more frequent sequence differs by one nucleotide. This chain uses TRBV30 with TRBJ2-3, with D maybe TRBD2 (5 bases). Germline CDR1 is GTSNPN and CDR2 is SVGIG (reference sequence). The CDR3 runs to 13 residues. This chain's CDR3 is CAWSVRLADTRYF. The CDR3 coding sequence is TGTGCCTGGAGTGTACGTCTAGCAGATACGCGGTATTTT. Full variable domain (missing parts from reference TRBV30 and TRBJ2-3): SQTIHQWPATLVQPVGSPLSLECTVEGTSNPNLYWYRQAAGRGLQLLFYSVGIGQISSEVPQNLSASRPQDRQFILSSKKLLLSDSGFYLCAWSVRLADTRYFGPGTRLTVL.

V usage is TRBV9 and J usage is TRBJ1-5; 7 nucleotides match TRBD1. The junction had 12 bases not matched to a gene; V was cut back by 0 bases and J by 0 bases. Germline CDR1 reads SGDLS; CDR2 reads YYNGEE. The CDR3 consists of 19 residues. The CDR3 loop is CASSVVGRGPFYSNQPQHF. CDR3 in DNA: TGTGCCAGCAGCGTAGTAGGTAGGGGGCCATTCTATAGCAATCAGCCCCAGCATTTT.

The CDR3: CASSFGVGDEQFF. The CDR3 DNA is TGTGCCAGCAGTTTCGGGGTCGGGGATGAGCAGTTCTTC. This chain connects TRBV12-3 or TRBV12-4 to TRBJ2-1, with TRBD2 as a possible D gene (5 bases). The CDR3 length is 13 residues. V gave up 3 bases and J gave up 8 bases, with 11 bases separating them.

This clonotype showed up many times. The chain uses TRBV7-2 and TRBJ2-6; D may be TRBD1 or TRBD2 (5 bases each). V lost 1 base, J lost 4 bases, and 11 bases lay in between. The length of the CDR3 is 16 residues. Germline V lookup: CDR1 SGHTA, CDR2 FQGNSA. CDR3 DNA sequence: TGTGCCAGCAGCTTAGTCTACGGGGCCGGGGCCAACGTCCTGACTTTC. Translation gives CASSLVYGAGANVLTF.

This chain links TRBV18 with TRBJ2-7; either TRBD1 or TRBD2 may fit D (5 bases each). This CDR3 comprises 17 residues. Germline CDR1 is KGHSH and CDR2 is LQKENI. V was trimmed by 0 bases and J by 6 bases, leaving 21 bases between them. The CDR3 reads CASSPPGLGIKRGEQYF. CDR3 DNA: TGTGCCAGCTCACCACCGGGGCTAGGGATAAAGAGGGGCGAGCAGTACTTC.

The chain is built from TRBV24-1 and TRBJ2-7; D perhaps matches TRBD2 (5 bases). Trimming removed 3 bases from V and 9 bases from J, with 11 bases in between. The CDR3 spans 12 residues. The germline V gene has CDR1 KGHDR and CDR2 SFDVKD. The DNA for the CDR3 is TGTGCCACCAGTGATCCGGGGTTCGTGCAGTACTTC. Its protein is CATSDPGFVQYF.

This clonotype was seen more than once but under ten times. The chain carries TRBV3-1 and TRBJ2-7, with D unresolved. The germline V and J ends were trimmed by 3 bases and 0 bases, with 6 bases remaining between them. This CDR3 contains 13 residues. Looked up from germline, CDR1 is LGHDT and CDR2 is YNNKEL (reference sequence). CDR3 residues: CASSHRVSYEQYF. CDR3 DNA sequence: TGTGCCAGCAGCCACCGTGTCTCCTACGAGCAGTACTTC.

On this clonotype itself: Germline is not matched at one junction end, which may reflect a read error. J is TRBJ2-1 and V is TRBV20-1, with 7 bases aligning to TRBD1. The CDR3 is 14 residues long. Germline V gene sequence: CDR1 DFQATT, CDR2 SNEGSKA (reference sequence). CDR3 bases: TGCAGTGCTAACCCGCGACAGGGTGGTAATGAGCGGTTCTTC. Translation: CSANPRQGGNERFF.

The chain carries TRBV13 and TRBJ2-1; 10 nucleotides match TRBD2. This CDR3 has 14 amino acids. In germline, CDR1 is PRHDT, CDR2 FYEKMQ (reference sequence). Germline trimming cut 7 bases from V and 5 bases from J; bases unmatched to any gene: 5. The CDR3 sequence: CASILAGANNEQFF. In nucleotides, the CDR3 is TGTGCCAGCATCCTAGCGGGAGCGAACAATGAGCAGTTCTTC.

The table lists this clonotype with a few counts. The chain combines TRBV20-1 with TRBJ1-2; 7 nucleotides align to TRBD1. The CDR3 length is 14 residues. The trim removed 6 bases at V and 2 bases at J, leaving 9 bases unmatched. Germline-derived CDR1 and CDR2 are DFQATT and SNEGSKA (reference sequence). The CDR3 reads CSAEETGANYGYTF. The CDR3 bases are TGCAGTGCAGAGGAAACAGGGGCCAACTATGGCTACACCTTC.

The chain combines TRBV20-1 with TRBJ2-1; no definite D call. V was trimmed by 1 base and J by 1 base, leaving 14 bases between them. The CDR3 extends over 16 amino acids. Germline V gene sequence: CDR1 DFQATT, CDR2 SNEGSKA (reference sequence). The CDR3 region is CSARVTPILSYNEQFF. Written as DNA, the CDR3 is TGCAGTGCTAGAGTCACCCCGATATTGTCCTACAATGAGCAGTTCTTC.

The rearrangement links TRBV7-6 to TRBJ1-5; possibly TRBD1 for D (5 bases). Germline V lookup: CDR1 SGHVS, CDR2 FNYEAQ. V dropped 5 bases and J dropped 5 bases, with 10 bases sitting between them. This CDR3 comprises 13 residues. The CDR3 here is CASSSLGDQPQHF. For the CDR3, the DNA is TGTGCCAGCAGCAGTTTAGGGGATCAGCCCCAGCATTTT.

The chain recombines TRBV27 with TRBJ2-1; D might be TRBD1 (6 bases). The end of the DNA fits TRBJ2-7 better, so the J call may be wrong. Germline lookup yields CDR1 MNHEY and CDR2 SMNVEV (reference sequence). This CDR3 region has 13 residues. CDR3 nucleotide sequence: TGTGCCAGCAACAGGGATGACTACAATGAGCAGTACTTC. It encodes CASNRDDYNEQYF.

The chain couples TRBV20-1 to TRBJ1-2; maybe TRBD1 (5 bases). The germline V and J ends were trimmed by 6 bases and 8 bases, with 25 bases remaining between them. This CDR3 is built from 15 residues. Germline CDR1 is DFQATT and CDR2 is SNEGSKA (reference sequence). Here the CDR3 DNA reads TGCAGTGCAGCCCCCGCGGGGGTCCCTAGCGGAGGCTACACCTTC. It specifies CSAAPAGVPSGGYTF.

This clonotype was seen a handful of times. V and J are TRBV27 and TRBJ2-1; 7 bases match TRBD2. Losses at the gene ends were 5 bases for V and 9 bases for J; bases not matched to a gene: 10. The CDR3 runs to 14 residues. Germline assignment: CDR1 MNHEY and CDR2 SMNVEV (reference sequence). Here the CDR3 DNA reads TGTGCCAGCAGTCCGAGCTTACTAGCGCCTGAGCAGTTCTTC. This codes for CASSPSLLAPEQFF.

This sequence joins TRBV5-5 and TRBJ2-1, with D tentatively TRBD2 (6 bases). Germline V CDR1 and CDR2: SGHKS, YYEKEE (reference sequence). The CDR3 has 14 residues. V lost 4 bases, J lost 5 bases, and 13 bases lay in between. The CDR3 sequence: CASSATAGNNEQFF. CDR3 nucleotide sequence: TGTGCCAGCAGCGCCACCGCGGGGAACAATGAGCAGTTCTTC.

This clonotype was picked up a small number of times. CDR3 sequence reads: CASSPLTGVPYNEQFF. The CDR3 coding sequence is TGTGCCAGCAGCCCCCTCACAGGGGTCCCCTACAATGAGCAGTTCTTC. This chain joins TRBV14 and TRBJ2-1, with 7 bases aligning to TRBD1. The CDR3 has 16 residues. Germline V gene sequence: CDR1 SGHDN, CDR2 FVKESK. The V gene end was trimmed by 4 bases and the J gene end by 2 bases; junction bases not matched to a gene: 8.

Concerning this clonotype: One base away lies a much larger clone, so this may be a sequencing read error. The chain employs TRBV10-3 and TRBJ2-1; 7 nucleotides align to TRBD2. Germline V gene data show CDR1 as ENHRY and CDR2 as SYGVKD. V was pared by 3 bases and J by 1 base, with 6 bases of the junction left unmatched. The CDR3 covers 16 residues. The CDR3 coding sequence is TGTGCCATCAGTGACCCGGGGGGTACGTCCTACAATGAGCAGTTCTTC. Amino acid sequence: CAISDPGGTSYNEQFF.

The genes are TRBV7-9 and TRBJ2-1, with a weak D call TRBD2 (5 bases). The germline V and J ends were trimmed by 5 bases and 5 bases, with 19 bases remaining between them. Germline V CDR1 and CDR2: SEHNR, FQNEAQ (reference sequence). The CDR3 extends over 16 amino acids. The CDR3 here is CASSPLVSGPNNEQFF. CDR3 bases: TGTGCCAGCAGCCCACTGGTAAGCGGCCCGAACAATGAGCAGTTCTTC.

Details on this clonotype: A clone one base away is much larger, so this may be a read error. The chain joins TRBV29-1 to TRBJ2-1; TRBD2 matches 8 bases. This CDR3 comprises 15 residues. Germline loops: CDR1 SQVTM, CDR2 ANQGSEA. The CDR3: CGVEDRAGGRDEQFF. DNA of the CDR3: TGCGGCGTTGAAGATCGGGCGGGGGGCAGGGATGAGCAGTTCTTC.

This clonotype occurred many times. The CDR3 spells CASSLGEVTYEQYF. The CDR3 nucleotides are TGCGCCAGCAGCTTGGGGGAGGTAACCTACGAGCAGTACTTC. The chain uses TRBV5-1 and TRBJ2-7, with D tentatively TRBD2 (6 bases). CDR3 length equals 14 residues. Germline V lookup: CDR1 SGHRS, CDR2 YFSETQ. V was pared by 0 bases and J by 2 bases, with 9 bases between.

This rearrangement joins TRBV12-3 or TRBV12-4 to TRBJ2-4; 7 positions match TRBD1. The J call may be faulty, since TRBJ2-7 better matches the DNA end. This CDR3 is built from 14 residues. The CDR3 loop reads CASTRGDSPYEQYF. The CDR3 bases are TGTGCCAGCACCAGAGGGGACAGCCCCTACGAGCAGTACTTC.

The chain has TRBV28 and TRBJ1-2, with D tentatively TRBD1 (6 bases). Germline CDR1 is MDHEN and CDR2 is SYDVKM. The CDR3 is 13 residues long. Trimming pared 6 bases from V and 5 bases from J, leaving 13 bases between. The CDR3 coding sequence is TGTGCCAGCAGCCGGGACATGGTATATGGCTACACCTTC. It translates to CASSRDMVYGYTF.

Note on this clonotype: Just one base apart from a much larger clone, this may be a read error. The chain links TRBV7-9 to TRBJ2-1; TRBD1 is a possible D gene (5 bases). V lost 4 bases, J lost 10 bases, and 20 bases lay in between. Germline V gives CDR1 SEHNR, CDR2 FQNEAQ (reference sequence). The CDR3 is 15 residues long. CDR3 loop: CASSSKDRLLNEQFF. CDR3 DNA sequence: TGTGCCAGCAGCTCCAAAGACAGATTACTAAACGAGCAGTTCTTC.

For this clonotype: A much larger clonotype is one base distant, so this may be a read error. The chain recombines TRBV12-3 or TRBV12-4 with TRBJ2-3; D possibly corresponds to TRBD2 (5 bases). The CDR3 runs 13 residues. In nucleotides, the CDR3 is TGTGTCAGCAGCCCGACTACGACAGATACGCAGTATTTT. Its translation: CVSSPTTTDTQYF.

J is TRBJ2-1 and V is TRBV5-6, with 12 bases fitting TRBD2. The CDR3 has 15 residues. CDR1 SGHDT and CDR2 YYEEEE come from the germline V gene. The V and J ends lost 5 bases and 11 bases, in that order; junction bases with no gene match: 11. Written as DNA, the CDR3 is TGTGCCAGCAGTCGACTACTAGCGGGGGGACCTAAGCAGTTCTTC. Its translation: CASSRLLAGGPKQFF.

This clonotype was counted a few times. This chain uses TRBV20-1 with TRBJ2-3; D is possibly TRBD2 (5 bases). The germline V gene has CDR1 DFQATT and CDR2 SNEGSKA (reference sequence). The CDR3 is made up of 15 amino acids. V was clipped by 0 bases and J by 4 bases, with 14 bases between them. The CDR3 DNA reads TGCAGTGCTAGAGATCAGTTGGAGGACGCAGATACGCAGTATTTT. This gives the protein CSARDQLEDADTQYF.